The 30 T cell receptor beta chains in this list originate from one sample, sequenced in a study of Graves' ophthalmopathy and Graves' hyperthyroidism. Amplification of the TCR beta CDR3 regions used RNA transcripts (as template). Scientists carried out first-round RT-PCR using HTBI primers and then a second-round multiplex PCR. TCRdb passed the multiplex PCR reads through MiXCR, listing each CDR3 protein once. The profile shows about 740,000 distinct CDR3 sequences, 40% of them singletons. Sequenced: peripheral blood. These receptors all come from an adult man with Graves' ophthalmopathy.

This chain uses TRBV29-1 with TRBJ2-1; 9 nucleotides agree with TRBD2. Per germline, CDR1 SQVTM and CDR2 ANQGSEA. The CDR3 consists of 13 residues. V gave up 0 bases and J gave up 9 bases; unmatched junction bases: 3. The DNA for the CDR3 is TGCAGCGTTGAAGATGTAGCGGGAGTTGAGCAGTTCTTC. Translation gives CSVEDVAGVEQFF.

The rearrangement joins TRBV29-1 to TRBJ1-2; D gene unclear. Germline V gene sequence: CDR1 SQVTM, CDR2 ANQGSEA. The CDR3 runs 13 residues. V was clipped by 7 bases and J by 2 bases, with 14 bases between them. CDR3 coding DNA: TGCAGCGCTCGCCACACGGGGAACTATGGCTACACCTTC. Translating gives CSARHTGNYGYTF.

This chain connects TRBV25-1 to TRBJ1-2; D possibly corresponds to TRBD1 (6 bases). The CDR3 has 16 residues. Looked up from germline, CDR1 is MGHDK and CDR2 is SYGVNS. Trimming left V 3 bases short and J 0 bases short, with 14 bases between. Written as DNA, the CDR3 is TGTGCCAGCAGTGATCCCCGCACAGGGCCTAACTATGGCTACACCTTC. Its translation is CASSDPRTGPNYGYTF.

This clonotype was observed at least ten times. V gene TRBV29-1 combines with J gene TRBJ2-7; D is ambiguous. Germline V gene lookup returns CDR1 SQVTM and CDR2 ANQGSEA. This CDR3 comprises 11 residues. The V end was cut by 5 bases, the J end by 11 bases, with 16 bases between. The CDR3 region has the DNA TGCAGCGTTCTGGGCGACGACGGAAAGTACTTC. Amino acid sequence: CSVLGDDGKYF.

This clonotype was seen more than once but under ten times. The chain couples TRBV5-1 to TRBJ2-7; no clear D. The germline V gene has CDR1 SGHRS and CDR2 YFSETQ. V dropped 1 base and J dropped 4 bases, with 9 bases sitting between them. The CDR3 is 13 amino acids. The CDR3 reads CASSLSKRYEQYF. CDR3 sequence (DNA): TGCGCCAGCAGCTTGAGTAAAAGATACGAGCAGTACTTC. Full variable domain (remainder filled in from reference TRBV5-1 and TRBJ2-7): KAGVTQTPRYLIKTRGQQVTLSCSPISGHRSVSWYQQTPGQGLQFLFEYFSETQRNKGNFPGRFSGRQFSNSRSEMNVSTLELGDSALYLCASSLSKRYEQYFGPGTRLTVT.

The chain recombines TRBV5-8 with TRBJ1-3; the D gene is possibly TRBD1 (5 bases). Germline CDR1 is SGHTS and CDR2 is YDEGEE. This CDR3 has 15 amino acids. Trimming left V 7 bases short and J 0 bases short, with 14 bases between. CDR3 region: CASGLLGGSGNTIYF. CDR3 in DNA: TGTGCCAGCGGGCTCTTGGGGGGCTCTGGAAACACCATATATTTT.

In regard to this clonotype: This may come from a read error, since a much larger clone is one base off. CDR3 amino acids: CATSMHRGRNTGELFF. The CDR3 DNA is TGTGCCACCAGCATGCACAGGGGGCGGAACACCGGGGAGCTGTTTTTT. The chain is built from TRBV15 and TRBJ2-2; 9 bases match TRBD1. The V gene's germline CDR1 is LNHNV and CDR2 YYDKDF (reference sequence). The CDR3 covers 16 residues. The junction had 4 bases not matched to a gene; V was cut back by 4 bases and J by 1 base.

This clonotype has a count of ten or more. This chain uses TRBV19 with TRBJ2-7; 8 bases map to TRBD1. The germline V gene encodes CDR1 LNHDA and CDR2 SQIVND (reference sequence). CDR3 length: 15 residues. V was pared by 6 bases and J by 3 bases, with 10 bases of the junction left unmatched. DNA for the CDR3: TGTGCCAGTAGAAGGGCGCAGGGGGCCCACTACGAGCAGTACTTC. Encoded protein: CASRRAQGAHYEQYF.

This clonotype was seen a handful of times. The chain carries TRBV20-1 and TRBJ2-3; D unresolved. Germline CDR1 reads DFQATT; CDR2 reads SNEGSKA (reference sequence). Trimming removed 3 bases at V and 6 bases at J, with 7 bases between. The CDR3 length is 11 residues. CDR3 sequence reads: CSASHADTQYF. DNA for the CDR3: TGCAGTGCTAGCCATGCGGATACGCAGTATTTT.

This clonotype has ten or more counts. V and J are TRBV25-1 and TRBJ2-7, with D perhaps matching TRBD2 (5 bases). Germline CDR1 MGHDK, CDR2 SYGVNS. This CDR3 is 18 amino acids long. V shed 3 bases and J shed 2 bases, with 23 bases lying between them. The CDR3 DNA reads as TGTGCCAGCAGTGATAATGCGGGCACGGGCAGCGGCACCTACGAGCAGTACTTC. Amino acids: CASSDNAGTGSGTYEQYF.

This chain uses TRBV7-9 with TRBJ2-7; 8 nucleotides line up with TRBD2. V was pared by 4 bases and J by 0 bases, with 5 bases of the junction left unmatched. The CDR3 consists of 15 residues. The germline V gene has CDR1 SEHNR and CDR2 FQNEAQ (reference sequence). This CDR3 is CASSSTSGHSYEQYF. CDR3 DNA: TGTGCCAGCAGCTCCACTAGCGGACACTCCTACGAGCAGTACTTC.

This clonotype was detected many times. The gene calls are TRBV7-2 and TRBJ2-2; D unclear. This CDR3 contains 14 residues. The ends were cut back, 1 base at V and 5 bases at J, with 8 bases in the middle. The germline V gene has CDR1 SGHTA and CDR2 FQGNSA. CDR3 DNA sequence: TGTGCCAGCAGCTTAGTATTCGGGACCGGGGAGCTGTTTTTT. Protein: CASSLVFGTGELFF. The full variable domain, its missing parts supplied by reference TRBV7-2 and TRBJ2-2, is GAGVSQSPSNKVTEKGKDVELRCDPISGHTALYWYRQSLGQGLEFLIYFQGNSAPDKSGLPSDRFSAERTGGSVSTLTIQRTQQEDSAVYLCASSLVFGTGELFFGEGSRLTVL.

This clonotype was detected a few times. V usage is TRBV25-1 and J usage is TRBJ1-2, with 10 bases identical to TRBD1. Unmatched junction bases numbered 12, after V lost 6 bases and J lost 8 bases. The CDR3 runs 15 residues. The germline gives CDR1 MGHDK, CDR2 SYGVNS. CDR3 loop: CASSSPGTGEGGYTF. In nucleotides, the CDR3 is TGTGCCAGCAGCAGTCCCGGGACAGGGGAGGGCGGCTACACCTTC.

The CDR3 protein is CSAPMTRTPDYEQYF. CDR3 sequence (DNA): TGCAGTGCTCCTATGACAAGGACCCCTGATTACGAGCAGTACTTC. The chain is built from TRBV20-1 and TRBJ2-7, with D unclear. The CDR3 extends over 15 amino acids. Trimming took off 5 bases at V and 4 bases at J, with 21 bases between the two ends. CDR1 DFQATT and CDR2 SNEGSKA come from the germline V gene (reference sequence).

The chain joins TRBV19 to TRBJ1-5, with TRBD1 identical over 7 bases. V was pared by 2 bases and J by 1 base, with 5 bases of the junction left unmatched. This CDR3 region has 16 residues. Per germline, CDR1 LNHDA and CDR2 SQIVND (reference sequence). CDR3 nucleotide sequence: TGTGCCAGTAGTATAAGACAGGGATGGAGCAATCAGCCCCAGCATTTT. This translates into CASSIRQGWSNQPQHF.

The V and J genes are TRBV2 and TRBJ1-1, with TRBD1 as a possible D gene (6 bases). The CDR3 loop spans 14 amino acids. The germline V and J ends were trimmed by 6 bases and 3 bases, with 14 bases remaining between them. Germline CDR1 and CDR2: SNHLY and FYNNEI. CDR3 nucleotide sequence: TGTGCCAGCAGGCCCGGGACAACAGACACTGAAGCTTTCTTT. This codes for CASRPGTTDTEAFF. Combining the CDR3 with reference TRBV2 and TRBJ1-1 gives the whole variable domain EPEVTQTPSHQVTQMGQEVILRCVPISNHLYFYWYRQILGQKVEFLVSFYNNEISEKSEIFDDQFSVERPDGSNFTLKIRSTKLEDSAMYFCASRPGTTDTEAFFGQGTRLTVV.

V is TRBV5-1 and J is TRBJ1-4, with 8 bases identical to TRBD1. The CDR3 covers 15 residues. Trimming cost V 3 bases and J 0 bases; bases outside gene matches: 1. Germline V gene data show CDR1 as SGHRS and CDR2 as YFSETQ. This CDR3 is CASSWGQATNEKLFF. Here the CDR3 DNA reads TGCGCCAGCAGCTGGGGACAGGCAACTAATGAAAAACTGTTTTTT. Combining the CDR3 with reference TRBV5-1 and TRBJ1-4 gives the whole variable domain KAGVTQTPRYLIKTRGQQVTLSCSPISGHRSVSWYQQTPGQGLQFLFEYFSETQRNKGNFPGRFSGRQFSNSRSEMNVSTLELGDSALYLCASSWGQATNEKLFFGSGTQLSVL.

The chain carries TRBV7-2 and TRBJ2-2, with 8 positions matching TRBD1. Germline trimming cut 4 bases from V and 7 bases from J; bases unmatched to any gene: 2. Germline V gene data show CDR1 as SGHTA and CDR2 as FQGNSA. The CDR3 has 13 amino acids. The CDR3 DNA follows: TGTGCCAGCAGCTCTGGGACAGGCGGGGAGCTGTTTTTT. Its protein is CASSSGTGGELFF.

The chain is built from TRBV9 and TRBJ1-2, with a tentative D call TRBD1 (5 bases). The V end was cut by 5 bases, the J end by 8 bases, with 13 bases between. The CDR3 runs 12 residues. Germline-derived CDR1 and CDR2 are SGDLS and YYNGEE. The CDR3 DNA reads TGTGCCAGCAGTTACTCAGGGTTGGGCTACACCTTC. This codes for CASSYSGLGYTF.

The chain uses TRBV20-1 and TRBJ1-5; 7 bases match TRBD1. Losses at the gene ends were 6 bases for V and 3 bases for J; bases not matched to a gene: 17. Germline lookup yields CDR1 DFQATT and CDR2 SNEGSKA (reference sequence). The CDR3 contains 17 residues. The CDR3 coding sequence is TGCAGTGCCCTAAACCTCAGGGGGGAATTGGACAATCAGCCCCAGCATTTT. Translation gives CSALNLRGELDNQPQHF.

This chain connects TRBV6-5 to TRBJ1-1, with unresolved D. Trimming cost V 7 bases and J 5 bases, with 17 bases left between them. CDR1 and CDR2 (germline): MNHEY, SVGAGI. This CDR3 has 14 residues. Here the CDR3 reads CASTIRNMGTEAFF. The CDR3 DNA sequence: TGTGCCAGCACTATCCGTAACATGGGGACTGAAGCTTTCTTT.

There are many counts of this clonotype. The CDR3 nucleotides are TGTGCCAGCAGCTCAAGCAGGGTTTCCTACGAGCAGTACTTC. It encodes CASSSSRVSYEQYF. The rearrangement uses TRBV7-2 and TRBJ2-7; D perhaps matches TRBD1 (5 bases). The CDR3 is 14 residues long. CDR1 and CDR2 from the germline V gene are SGHTA and FQGNSA. V was trimmed by 4 bases and J by 1 base, leaving 11 bases between them.

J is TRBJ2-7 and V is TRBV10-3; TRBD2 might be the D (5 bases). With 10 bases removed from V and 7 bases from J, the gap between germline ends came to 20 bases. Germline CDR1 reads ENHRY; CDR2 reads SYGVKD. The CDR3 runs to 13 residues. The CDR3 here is CATWRGNTGEQYF. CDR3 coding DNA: TGTGCCACCTGGAGAGGGAACACCGGGGAGCAGTACTTC.

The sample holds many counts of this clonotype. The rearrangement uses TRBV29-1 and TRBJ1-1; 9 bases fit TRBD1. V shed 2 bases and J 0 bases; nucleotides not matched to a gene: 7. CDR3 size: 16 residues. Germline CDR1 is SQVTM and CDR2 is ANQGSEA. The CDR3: CSVEHGTGKMNTEAFF. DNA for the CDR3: TGCAGCGTTGAACACGGGACAGGGAAGATGAACACTGAAGCTTTCTTT. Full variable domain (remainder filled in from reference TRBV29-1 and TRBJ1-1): SAVISQKPSRDICQRGTSLTIQCQVDSQVTMMFWYRQQPGQSLTLIATANQGSEATYESGFVIDKFPISRPNLTFSTLTVSNMSPEDSSIYLCSVEHGTGKMNTEAFFGQGTRLTVV.

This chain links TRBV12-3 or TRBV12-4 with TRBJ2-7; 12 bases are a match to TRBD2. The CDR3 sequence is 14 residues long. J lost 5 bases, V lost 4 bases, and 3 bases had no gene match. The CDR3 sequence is CASSSSGRANEQYF. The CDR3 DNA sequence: TGTGCCAGCAGTTCTAGCGGGAGGGCCAACGAGCAGTACTTC.

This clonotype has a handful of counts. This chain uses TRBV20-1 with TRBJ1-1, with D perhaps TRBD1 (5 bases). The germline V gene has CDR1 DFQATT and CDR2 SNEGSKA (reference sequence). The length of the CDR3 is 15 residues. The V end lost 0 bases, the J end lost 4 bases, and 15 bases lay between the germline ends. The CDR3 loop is CSAREMGRAGTEAFF. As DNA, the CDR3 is TGCAGTGCTAGAGAGATGGGGCGCGCGGGCACTGAAGCTTTCTTT.

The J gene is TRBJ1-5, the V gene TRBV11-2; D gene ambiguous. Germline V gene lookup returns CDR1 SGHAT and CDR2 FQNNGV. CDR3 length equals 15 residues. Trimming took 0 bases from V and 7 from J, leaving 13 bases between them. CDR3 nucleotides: TGTGCCAGCAGCTTAGATCGAGAGCGGCGCCAGCCCCAGCATTTT. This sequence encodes CASSLDRERRQPQHF.

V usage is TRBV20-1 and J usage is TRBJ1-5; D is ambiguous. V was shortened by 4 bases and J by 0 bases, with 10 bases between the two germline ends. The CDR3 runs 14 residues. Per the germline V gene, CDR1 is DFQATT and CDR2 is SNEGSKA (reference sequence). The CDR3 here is CSAMDVNSNQPQHF. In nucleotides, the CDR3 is TGCAGTGCTATGGACGTAAATAGCAATCAGCCCCAGCATTTT.

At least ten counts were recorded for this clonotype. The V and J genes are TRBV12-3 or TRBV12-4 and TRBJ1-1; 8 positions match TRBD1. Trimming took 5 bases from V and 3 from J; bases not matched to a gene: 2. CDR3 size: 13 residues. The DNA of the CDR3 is TGTGCCAGCAGTAAGGACAGGGACACTGAAGCTTTCTTT. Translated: CASSKDRDTEAFF.

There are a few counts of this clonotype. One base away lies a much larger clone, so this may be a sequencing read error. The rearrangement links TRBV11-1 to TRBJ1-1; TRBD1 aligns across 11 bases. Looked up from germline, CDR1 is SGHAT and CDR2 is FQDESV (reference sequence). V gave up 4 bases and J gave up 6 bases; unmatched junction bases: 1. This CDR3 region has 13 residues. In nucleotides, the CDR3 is TGTGCCAGCAGCTGGACAGGGGGCTCTGAAGCTTTCTTT. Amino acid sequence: CASSWTGGSEAFF.